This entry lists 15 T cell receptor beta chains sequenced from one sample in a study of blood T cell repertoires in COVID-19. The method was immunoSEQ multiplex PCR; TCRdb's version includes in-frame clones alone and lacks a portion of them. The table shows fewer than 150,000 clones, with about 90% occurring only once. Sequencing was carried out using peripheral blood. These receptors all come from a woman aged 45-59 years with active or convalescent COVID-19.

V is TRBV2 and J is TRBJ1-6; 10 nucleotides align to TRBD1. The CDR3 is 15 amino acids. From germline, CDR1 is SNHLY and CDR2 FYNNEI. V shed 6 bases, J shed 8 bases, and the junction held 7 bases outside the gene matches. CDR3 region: CASRRQGARYSPLHF. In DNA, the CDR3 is TGTGCCAGCAGACGACAGGGGGCGAGGTATTCACCCCTCCACTTT.

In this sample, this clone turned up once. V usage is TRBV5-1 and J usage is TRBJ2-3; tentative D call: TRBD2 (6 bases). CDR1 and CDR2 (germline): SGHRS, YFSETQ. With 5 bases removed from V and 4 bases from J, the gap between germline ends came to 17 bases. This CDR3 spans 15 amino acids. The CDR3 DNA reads TGCGCCAGCAGTGGAGGGACTGAAGGCCCAGATACGCAGTATTTT. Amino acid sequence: CASSGGTEGPDTQYF.

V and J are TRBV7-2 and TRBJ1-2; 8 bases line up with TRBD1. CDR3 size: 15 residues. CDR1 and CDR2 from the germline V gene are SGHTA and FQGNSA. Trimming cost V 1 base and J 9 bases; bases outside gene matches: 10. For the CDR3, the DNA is TGTGCCAGCAGCTTAGGGGGGCAGGGGGCGCGGCGCTACACCTTC. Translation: CASSLGGQGARRYTF.

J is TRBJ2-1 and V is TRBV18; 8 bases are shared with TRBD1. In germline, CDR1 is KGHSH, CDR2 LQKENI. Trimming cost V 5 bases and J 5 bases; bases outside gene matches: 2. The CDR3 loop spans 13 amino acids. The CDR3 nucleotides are TGTGCCAGCTCAGGACAGGGAAACAATGAGCAGTTCTTC. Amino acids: CASSGQGNNEQFF.

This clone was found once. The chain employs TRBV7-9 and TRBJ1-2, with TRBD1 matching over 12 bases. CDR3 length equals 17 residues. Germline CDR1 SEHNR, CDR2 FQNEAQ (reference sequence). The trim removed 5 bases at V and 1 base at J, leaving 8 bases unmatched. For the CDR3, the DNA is TGTGCCAGCAGCGCATCCGGGACAGGGGGCTTTAACTATGGCTACACCTTC. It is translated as CASSASGTGGFNYGYTF.

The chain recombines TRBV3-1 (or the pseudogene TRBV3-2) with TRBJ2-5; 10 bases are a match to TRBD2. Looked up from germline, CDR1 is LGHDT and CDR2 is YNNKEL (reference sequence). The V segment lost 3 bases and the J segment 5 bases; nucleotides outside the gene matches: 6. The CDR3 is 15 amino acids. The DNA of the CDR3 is TGTGCCAGCAGCCAGAACCGACTAGCGGGTGAGACCCAGTACTTC. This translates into CASSQNRLAGETQYF.

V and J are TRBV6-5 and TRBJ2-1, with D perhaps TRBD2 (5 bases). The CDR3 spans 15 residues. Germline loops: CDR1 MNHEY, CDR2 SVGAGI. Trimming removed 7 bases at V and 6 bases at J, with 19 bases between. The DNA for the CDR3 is TGTGCCAGCACCTTGGGCGGGCTCCTCGGCAATGAGCAGTTCTTC. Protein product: CASTLGGLLGNEQFF.

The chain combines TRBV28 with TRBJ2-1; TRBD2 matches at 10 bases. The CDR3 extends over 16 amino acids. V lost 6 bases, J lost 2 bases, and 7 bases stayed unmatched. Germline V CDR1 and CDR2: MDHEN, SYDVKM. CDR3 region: CASSQRTSGPYNEQFF. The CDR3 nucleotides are TGTGCCAGCAGCCAAAGGACTAGCGGCCCCTACAATGAGCAGTTCTTC.

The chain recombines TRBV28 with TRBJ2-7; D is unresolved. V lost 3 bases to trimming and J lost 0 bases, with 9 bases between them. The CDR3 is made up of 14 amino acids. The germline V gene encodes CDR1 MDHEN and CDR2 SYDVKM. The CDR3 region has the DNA TGTGCCAGCAGTTTGCCTAGTCCCTCCTACGAGCAGTACTTC. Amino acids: CASSLPSPSYEQYF.

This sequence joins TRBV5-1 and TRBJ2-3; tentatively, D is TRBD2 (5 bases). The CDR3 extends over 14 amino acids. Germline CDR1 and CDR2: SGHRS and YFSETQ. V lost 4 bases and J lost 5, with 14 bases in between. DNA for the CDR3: TGCGCCAGCAGCCCGCGGACCGCGGGAGATACGCAGTATTTT. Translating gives CASSPRTAGDTQYF.

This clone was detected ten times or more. CDR3 bases: TGTGCCAGCAGCTATACAGGGACTAGCAGGAGGCCCTACAATGAGCAGTTCTTC. Protein: CASSYTGTSRRPYNEQFF. The rearrangement uses TRBV14 and TRBJ2-1; 9 bases line up with TRBD2. CDR1 SGHDN and CDR2 FVKESK come from the germline V gene. This CDR3 is 18 amino acids long. V shed 5 bases, J shed 2 bases, and the junction held 13 bases outside the gene matches.

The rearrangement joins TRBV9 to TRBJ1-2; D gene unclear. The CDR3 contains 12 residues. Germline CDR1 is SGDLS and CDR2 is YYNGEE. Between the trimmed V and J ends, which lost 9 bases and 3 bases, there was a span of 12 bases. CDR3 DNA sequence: TGTGCCACCTCCCAAAGCCACTATGGCTACACCTTC. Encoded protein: CATSQSHYGYTF. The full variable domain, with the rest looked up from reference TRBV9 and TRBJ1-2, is DSGVTQTPKHLITATGQRVTLRCSPRSGDLSVYWYQQSLDQGLQFLIQYYNGEERAKGNILERFSAQQFPDLHSELNLSSLELGDSALYFCATSQSHYGYTFGSGTRLTVV.

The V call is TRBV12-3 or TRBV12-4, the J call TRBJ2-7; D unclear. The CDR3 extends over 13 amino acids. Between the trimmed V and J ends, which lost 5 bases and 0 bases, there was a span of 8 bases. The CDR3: CASSLTGSYEQYF. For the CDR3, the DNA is TGTGCCAGCAGTCTTACGGGCTCCTACGAGCAGTACTTC.

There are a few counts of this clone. The CDR3 DNA reads as TGTGCCATCAGAGACCGGGGACAGGGACCAGATACGCAGTATTTT. Protein sequence: CAIRDRGQGPDTQYF. The chain recombines TRBV10-3 with TRBJ2-3, with TRBD1 matching 9 bases. Germline V gene lookup returns CDR1 ENHRY and CDR2 SYGVKD. With 6 bases clipped from V and 4 bases from J, the junction kept 8 bases outside the gene matches. The CDR3 is made up of 15 amino acids.

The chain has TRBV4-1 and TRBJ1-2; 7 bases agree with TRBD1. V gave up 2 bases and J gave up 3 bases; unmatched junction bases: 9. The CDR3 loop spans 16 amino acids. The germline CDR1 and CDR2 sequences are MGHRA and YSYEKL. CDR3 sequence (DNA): TGCGCCAGCAGCCAACTAGGGGGCAGGTCGGACTATGGCTACACCTTC. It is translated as CASSQLGGRSDYGYTF.